The 3 T cell receptor beta chains below all came from one sample that was sequenced in a study of Graves' ophthalmopathy and Graves' hyperthyroidism. RNA transcripts were the source from which TCR beta CDR3 regions were amplified. Amplification began with first-round RT-PCR using HTBI primers, then second-round multiplex PCR was performed. TCRdb reprocessed the multiplex PCR reads via MiXCR and lists one record per CDR3 protein. The table shows over 500,000 distinct CDR3 sequences, with about 20% occurring only once. Sequenced input: peripheral blood. Every receptor here comes from a young woman with stable Graves' hyperthyroidism. Some clones in this sample may be carry-over from other donors' samples.

This clonotype has ten or more counts. The chain is built from TRBV7-7 and TRBJ1-2, with D perhaps TRBD1 (5 bases). CDR3 length: 13 residues. Trimming cost V 1 base and J 8 bases, with 11 bases left between them. CDR1 is SSHAT, CDR2 FNYEAQ, per germline (reference sequence). CDR3 coding DNA: TGTGCCAGCAGCTTAGTCAGGGAACTCGGCTACACCTTC. Its translation is CASSLVRELGYTF.

This clonotype was picked up many times. The chain carries TRBV18 and TRBJ1-2; D is uncertain. The CDR3 is 13 amino acids. The V gene's germline CDR1 is KGHSH and CDR2 LQKENI. The ends were cut back, 0 bases at V and 7 bases at J, with 9 bases in the middle. CDR3 loop: CASSPPGGLGYTF. DNA for the CDR3: TGTGCCAGCTCACCACCGGGAGGGCTTGGCTACACCTTC.

This clonotype was seen repeatedly, ten times or more. The rearrangement links TRBV28 to TRBJ2-5; 8 bases fit TRBD2. The CDR3 is made up of 15 amino acids. V lost 6 bases to trimming and J lost 5 bases; unmatched junction nucleotides: 11. Germline V gene lookup returns CDR1 MDHEN and CDR2 SYDVKM. CDR3 in DNA: TGTGCCAGCAGCCCCGGGGTAGCGGGATGGGAGACCCAGTACTTC. This translates into CASSPGVAGWETQYF.